A single sample gave rise to the 5 T cell receptor beta chains below, sequenced in a study of T cell repertoires in cytomegalovirus infection. Each CDR3 protein is one row after TCRdb ran MiXCR on the reads. This repertoire shows 700,000 to 900,000 distinct CDR3 sequences, 25% to 35% found once; its top ten account for less than 15%. No cognate antigen is known for these TCRs. Sequenced material: cultured CD8+ T cells from PBMCs, taken from culture after CMV antigen stimulation. The receptor source for this set is a human donor in good health (CMV status not recorded). Some clones in this sample may be carry-over from other donors' samples.

This clonotype came up a few times. The gene calls are TRBV18 and TRBJ2-3; TRBD1 aligns across 9 bases. CDR3 size: 15 residues. CDR1 KGHSH and CDR2 LQKENI come from the germline V gene. The J segment lost 5 bases and the V segment lost 6 bases, leaving 9 bases of the junction unmatched. CDR3 amino acids: CASSPGQGYGDTQYF. The CDR3 nucleotides are TGTGCCAGCTCTCCGGGACAGGGTTACGGAGATACGCAGTATTTT.

This clonotype was recorded at least ten times. The chain joins TRBV6-1 to TRBJ1-1, with TRBD1 matching 7 bases. V lost 3 bases, J lost 0 bases, and 19 bases stayed unmatched. CDR1 is MNHNS and CDR2 is SASEGT in the germline V gene. This CDR3 is built from 20 residues. This CDR3 is CASSEDYVKGQSLMNTEAFF. The CDR3 coding sequence is TGTGCCAGCAGTGAGGATTATGTAAAGGGACAGAGCCTCATGAACACTGAAGCTTTCTTT.

This clonotype was observed a few times. The chain recombines TRBV5-1 with TRBJ1-2; D not resolved. Trimming stripped 0 bases from V and 2 bases from J, with 17 bases between. The germline gives CDR1 SGHRS, CDR2 YFSETQ. This CDR3 is built from 17 residues. Here the CDR3 reads CASSLGSSGGYNYGYTF. The CDR3 DNA sequence: TGCGCCAGCAGCTTGGGAAGTTCAGGTGGCTACAACTATGGCTACACCTTC. Full variable domain (rest looked up from reference TRBV5-1 and TRBJ1-2): KAGVTQTPRYLIKTRGQQVTLSCSPISGHRSVSWYQQTPGQGLQFLFEYFSETQRNKGNFPGRFSGRQFSNSRSEMNVSTLELGDSALYLCASSLGSSGGYNYGYTFGSGTRLTVV.

V usage is TRBV28 and J usage is TRBJ2-2; 9 bases map to TRBD1. CDR1 MDHEN and CDR2 SYDVKM come from the germline V gene. V was clipped by 4 bases and J by 4 bases; unmatched bases: 19. CDR3 size: 20 residues. CDR3 DNA sequence: TGTGCCAGCAGTTCGCCGGGACAGGGCACCCCACTGATGAGCACCGGGGAGCTGTTTTTT. Translated, it gives CASSSPGQGTPLMSTGELFF. The full variable domain, rest sourced from reference TRBV28 and TRBJ2-2, is DVKVTQSSRYLVKRTGEKVFLECVQDMDHENMFWYRQDPGLGLRLIYFSYDVKMKEKGDIPEGYSVSREKKERFSLILESASTNQTSMYLCASSSPGQGTPLMSTGELFFGEGSRLTVL.

In DNA, the CDR3 is TGTGCCAGCAGTTGGTCAATGACTAGCGGGGGGGTAGACACAGATACGCAGTATTTT. It is translated as CASSWSMTSGGVDTDTQYF. The chain is built from TRBV6-2 or TRBV6-3 and TRBJ2-3; TRBD2 matches 14 bases. The CDR3 sequence is 19 residues long. V lost 4 bases to trimming and J lost 2 bases; unmatched junction nucleotides: 11. Germline loops: CDR1 MNHEY, CDR2 SVGEGT.